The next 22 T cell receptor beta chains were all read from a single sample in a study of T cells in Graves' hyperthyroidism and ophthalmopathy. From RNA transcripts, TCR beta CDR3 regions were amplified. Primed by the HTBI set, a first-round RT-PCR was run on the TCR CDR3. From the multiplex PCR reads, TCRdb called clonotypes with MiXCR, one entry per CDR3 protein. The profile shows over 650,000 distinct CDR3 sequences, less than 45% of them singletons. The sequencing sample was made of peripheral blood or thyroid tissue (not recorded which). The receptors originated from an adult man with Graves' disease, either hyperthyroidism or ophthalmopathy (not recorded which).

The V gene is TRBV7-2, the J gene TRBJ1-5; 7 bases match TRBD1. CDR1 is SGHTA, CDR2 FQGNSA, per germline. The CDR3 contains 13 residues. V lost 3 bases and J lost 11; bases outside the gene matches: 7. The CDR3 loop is CASSLRGQGAQHF. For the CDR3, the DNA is TGTGCCAGCAGCTTGAGGGGGCAGGGGGCCCAGCATTTT.

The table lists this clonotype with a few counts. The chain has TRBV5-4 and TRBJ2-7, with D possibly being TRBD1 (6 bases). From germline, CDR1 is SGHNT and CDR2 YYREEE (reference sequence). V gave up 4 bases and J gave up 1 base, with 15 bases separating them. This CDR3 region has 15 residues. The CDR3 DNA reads TGTGCCAGCAGCCACTCGGCAGGGGCTTCCTACGAGCAGTACTTC. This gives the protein CASSHSAGASYEQYF.

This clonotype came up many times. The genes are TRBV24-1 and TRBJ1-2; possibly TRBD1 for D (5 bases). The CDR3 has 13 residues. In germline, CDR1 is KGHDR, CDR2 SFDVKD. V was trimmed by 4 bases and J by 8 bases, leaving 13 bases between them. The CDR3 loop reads CATSDHDSAGYTF. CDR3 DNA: TGTGCCACCAGTGACCACGACAGTGCCGGCTACACCTTC.

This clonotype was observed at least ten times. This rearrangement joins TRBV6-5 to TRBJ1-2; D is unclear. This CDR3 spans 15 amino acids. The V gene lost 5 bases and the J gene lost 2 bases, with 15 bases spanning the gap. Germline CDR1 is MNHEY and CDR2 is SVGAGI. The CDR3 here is CASSPTPAANYGYTF. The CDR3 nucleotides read TGTGCCAGCAGTCCGACCCCGGCGGCGAACTATGGCTACACCTTC.

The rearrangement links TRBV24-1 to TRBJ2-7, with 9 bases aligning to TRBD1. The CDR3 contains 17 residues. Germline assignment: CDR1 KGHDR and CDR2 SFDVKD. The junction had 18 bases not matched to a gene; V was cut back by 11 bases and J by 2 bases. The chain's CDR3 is CASSQAGTGILAYEQYF. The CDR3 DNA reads TGTGCCAGCAGCCAAGCCGGGACAGGGATTCTGGCCTACGAGCAGTACTTC.

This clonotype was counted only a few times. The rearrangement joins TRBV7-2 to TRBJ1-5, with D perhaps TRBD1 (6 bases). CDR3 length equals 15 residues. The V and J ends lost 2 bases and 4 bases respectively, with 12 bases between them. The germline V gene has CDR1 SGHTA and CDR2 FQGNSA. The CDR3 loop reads CASSLWGLGNQPQHF. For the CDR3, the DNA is TGTGCCAGCAGCTTATGGGGGCTGGGGAATCAGCCCCAGCATTTT.

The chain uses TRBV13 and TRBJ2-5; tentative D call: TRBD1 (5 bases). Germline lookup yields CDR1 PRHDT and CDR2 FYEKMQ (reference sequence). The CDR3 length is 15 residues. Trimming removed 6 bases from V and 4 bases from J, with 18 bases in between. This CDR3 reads CASSPGSGERETQYF. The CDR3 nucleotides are TGTGCCAGCAGTCCAGGGTCCGGCGAGAGAGAGACCCAGTACTTC.

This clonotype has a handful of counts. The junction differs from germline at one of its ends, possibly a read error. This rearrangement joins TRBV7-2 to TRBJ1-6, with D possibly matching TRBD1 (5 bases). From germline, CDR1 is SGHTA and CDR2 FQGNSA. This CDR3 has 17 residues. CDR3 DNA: TGCGCCAGCAGCTTGCTCGTCGGGGGTCTCGGTAATTCACCCCTCCACTTT. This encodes CASSLLVGGLGNSPLHF.

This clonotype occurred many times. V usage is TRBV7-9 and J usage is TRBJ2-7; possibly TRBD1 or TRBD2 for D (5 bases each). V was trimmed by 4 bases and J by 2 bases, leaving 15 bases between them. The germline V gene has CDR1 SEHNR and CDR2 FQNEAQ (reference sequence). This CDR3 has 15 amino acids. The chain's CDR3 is CASSSSDGATYEQYF. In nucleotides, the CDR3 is TGTGCCAGCAGCTCCTCCGACGGGGCTACCTACGAGCAGTACTTC.

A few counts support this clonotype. The CDR3 nucleotides read TGTGCCAGCAGTTCCCCACAGGGAAAGCCTGCGGACACTGAAGCTTTCTTT. Its protein product is CASSSPQGKPADTEAFF. This chain connects TRBV12-3 or TRBV12-4 to TRBJ1-1, with D possibly matching TRBD1 (6 bases). V was clipped by 4 bases and J by 3 bases, with 21 bases between them. The CDR3 length is 17 residues.

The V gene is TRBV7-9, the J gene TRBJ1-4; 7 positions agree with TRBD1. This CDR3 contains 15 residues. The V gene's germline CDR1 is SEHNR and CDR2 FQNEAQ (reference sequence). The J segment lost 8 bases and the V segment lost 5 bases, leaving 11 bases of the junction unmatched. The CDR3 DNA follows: TGTGCCAGCAGCACGCCCAGGGGGGCACTGGAAAAACTGTTTTTT. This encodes CASSTPRGALEKLFF.

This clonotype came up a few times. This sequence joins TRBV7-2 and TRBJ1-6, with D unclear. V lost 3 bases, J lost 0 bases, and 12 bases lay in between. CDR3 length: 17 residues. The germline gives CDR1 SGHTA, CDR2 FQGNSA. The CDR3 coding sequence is TGTGCCAGCAGCTTGGGCCTCGGAAGCTCCTATAATTCACCCCTCCACTTT. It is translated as CASSLGLGSSYNSPLHF. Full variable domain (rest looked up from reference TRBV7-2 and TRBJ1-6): GAGVSQSPSNKVTEKGKDVELRCDPISGHTALYWYRQSLGQGLEFLIYFQGNSAPDKSGLPSDRFSAERTGGSVSTLTIQRTQQEDSAVYLCASSLGLGSSYNSPLHFGNGTRLTVT.

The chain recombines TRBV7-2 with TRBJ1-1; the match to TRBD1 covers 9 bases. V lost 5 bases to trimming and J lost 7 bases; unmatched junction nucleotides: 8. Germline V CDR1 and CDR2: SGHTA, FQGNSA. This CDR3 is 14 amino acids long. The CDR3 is CASSPPTGGNEAFF. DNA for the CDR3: TGTGCCAGCAGCCCCCCGACAGGGGGAAATGAAGCTTTCTTT.

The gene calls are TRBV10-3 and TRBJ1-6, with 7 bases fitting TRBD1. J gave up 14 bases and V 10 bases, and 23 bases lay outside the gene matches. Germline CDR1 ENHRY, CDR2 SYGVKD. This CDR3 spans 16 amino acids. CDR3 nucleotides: TGTGCCAGCGGACCTCGCTCAGCAGGGGGGGTTGCGGCCCTCCACTTT. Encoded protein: CASGPRSAGGVAALHF.

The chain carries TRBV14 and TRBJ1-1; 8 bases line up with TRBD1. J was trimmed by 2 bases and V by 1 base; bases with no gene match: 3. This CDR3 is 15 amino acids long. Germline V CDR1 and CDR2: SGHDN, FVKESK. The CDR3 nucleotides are TGTGCCAGCAGCCAAGGACAGGGGCGAAACACTGAAGCTTTCTTT. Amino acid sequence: CASSQGQGRNTEAFF.

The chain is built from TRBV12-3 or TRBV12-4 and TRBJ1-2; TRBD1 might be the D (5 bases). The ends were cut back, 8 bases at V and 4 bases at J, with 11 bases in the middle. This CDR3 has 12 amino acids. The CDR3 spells CASGDRSYGYTF. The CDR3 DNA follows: TGTGCCAGCGGAGACAGAAGCTATGGCTACACCTTC.

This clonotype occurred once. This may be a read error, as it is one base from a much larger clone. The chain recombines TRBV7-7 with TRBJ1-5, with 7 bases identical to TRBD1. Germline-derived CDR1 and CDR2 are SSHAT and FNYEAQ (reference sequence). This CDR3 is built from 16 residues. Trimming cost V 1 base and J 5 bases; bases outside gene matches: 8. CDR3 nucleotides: TGTGCCAGCAGCTTAGGAGCGGAGGGGGCCGATCAGCCCCAGCATTTT. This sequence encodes CASSLGAEGADQPQHF.

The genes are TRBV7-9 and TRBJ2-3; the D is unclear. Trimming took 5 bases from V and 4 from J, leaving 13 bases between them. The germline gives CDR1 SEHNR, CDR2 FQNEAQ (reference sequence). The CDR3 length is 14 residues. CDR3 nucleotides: TGTGCCAGCAGCCAAGATAGAAGGTCAGATACGCAGTATTTT. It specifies CASSQDRRSDTQYF.

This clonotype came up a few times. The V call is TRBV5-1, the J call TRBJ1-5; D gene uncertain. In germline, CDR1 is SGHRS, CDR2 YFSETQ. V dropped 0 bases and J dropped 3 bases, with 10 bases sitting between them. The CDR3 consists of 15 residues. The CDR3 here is CASSLGPGNNQPQHF. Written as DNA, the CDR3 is TGCGCCAGCAGCTTGGGACCCGGGAACAATCAGCCCCAGCATTTT.

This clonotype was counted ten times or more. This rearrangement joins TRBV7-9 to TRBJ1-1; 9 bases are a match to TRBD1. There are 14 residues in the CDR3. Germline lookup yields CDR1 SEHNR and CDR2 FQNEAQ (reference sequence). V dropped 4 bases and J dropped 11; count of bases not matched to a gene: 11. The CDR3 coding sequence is TGTGCCAGCAGCTCGACGACACAGGGGGCCGCGGCTTTCTTT. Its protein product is CASSSTTQGAAAFF.

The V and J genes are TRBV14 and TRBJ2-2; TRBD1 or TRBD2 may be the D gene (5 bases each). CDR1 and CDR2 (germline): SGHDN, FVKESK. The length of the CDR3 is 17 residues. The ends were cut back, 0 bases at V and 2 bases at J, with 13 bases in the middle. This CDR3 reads CASSQEFGTINTGELFF. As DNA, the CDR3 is TGTGCCAGCAGCCAAGAGTTCGGGACCATAAACACCGGGGAGCTGTTTTTT.

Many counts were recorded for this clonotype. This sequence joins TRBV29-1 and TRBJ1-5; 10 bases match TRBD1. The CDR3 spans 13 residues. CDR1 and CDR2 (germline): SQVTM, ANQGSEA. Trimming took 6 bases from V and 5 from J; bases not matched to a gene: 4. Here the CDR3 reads CSVGGTGDQPQHF. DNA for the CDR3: TGCAGCGTGGGGGGGACAGGGGATCAGCCCCAGCATTTT.